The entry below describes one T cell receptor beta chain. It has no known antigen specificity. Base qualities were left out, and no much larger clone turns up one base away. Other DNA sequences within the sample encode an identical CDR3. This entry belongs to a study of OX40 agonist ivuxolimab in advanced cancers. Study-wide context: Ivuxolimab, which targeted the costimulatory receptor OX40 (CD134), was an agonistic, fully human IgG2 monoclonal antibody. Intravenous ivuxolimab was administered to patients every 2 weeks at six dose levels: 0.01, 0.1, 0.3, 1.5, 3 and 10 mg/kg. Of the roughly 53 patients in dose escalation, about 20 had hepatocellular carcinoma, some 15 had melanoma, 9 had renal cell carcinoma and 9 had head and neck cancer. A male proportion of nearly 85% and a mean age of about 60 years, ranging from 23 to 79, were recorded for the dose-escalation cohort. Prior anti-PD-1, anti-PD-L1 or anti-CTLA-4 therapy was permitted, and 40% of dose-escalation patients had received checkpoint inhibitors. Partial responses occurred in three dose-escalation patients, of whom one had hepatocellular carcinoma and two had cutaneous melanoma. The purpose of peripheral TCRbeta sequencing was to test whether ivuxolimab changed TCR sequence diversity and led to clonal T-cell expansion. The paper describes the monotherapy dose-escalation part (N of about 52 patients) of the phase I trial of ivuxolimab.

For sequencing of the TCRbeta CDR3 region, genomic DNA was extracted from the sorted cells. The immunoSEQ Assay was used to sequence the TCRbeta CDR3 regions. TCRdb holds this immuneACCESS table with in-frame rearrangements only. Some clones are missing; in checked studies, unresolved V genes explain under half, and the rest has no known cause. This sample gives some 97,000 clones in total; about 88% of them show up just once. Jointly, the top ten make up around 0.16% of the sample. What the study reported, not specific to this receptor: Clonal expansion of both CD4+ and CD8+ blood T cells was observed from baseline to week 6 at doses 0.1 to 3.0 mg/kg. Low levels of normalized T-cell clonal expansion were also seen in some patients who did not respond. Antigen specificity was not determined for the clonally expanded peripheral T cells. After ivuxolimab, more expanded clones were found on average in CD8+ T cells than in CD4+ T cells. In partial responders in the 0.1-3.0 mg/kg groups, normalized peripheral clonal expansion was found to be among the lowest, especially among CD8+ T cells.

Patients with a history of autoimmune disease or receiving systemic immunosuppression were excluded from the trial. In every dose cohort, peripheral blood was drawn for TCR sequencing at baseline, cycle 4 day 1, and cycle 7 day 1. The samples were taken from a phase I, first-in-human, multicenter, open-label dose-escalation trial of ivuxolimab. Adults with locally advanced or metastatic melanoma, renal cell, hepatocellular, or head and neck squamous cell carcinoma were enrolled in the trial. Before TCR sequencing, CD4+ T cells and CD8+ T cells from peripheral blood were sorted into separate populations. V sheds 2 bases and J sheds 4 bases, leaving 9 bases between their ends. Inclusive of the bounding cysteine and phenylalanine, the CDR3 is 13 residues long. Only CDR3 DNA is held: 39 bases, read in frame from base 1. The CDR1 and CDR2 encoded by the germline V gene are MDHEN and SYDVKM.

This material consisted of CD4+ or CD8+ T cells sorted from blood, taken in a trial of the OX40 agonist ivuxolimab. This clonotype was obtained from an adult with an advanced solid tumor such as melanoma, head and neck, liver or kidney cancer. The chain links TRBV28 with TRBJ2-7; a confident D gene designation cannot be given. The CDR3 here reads CASSLRYPYEQYF. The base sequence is TGTGCCAGCAGTTTACGTTATCCGTACGAGCAGTACTTC. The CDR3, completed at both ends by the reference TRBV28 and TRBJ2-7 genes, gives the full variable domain DVKVTQSSRYLVKRTGEKVFLECVQDMDHENMFWYRQDPGLGLRLIYFSYDVKMKEKGDIPEGYSVSREKKERFSLILESASTNQTSMYLCASSLRYPYEQYFGPGTRLTVT.